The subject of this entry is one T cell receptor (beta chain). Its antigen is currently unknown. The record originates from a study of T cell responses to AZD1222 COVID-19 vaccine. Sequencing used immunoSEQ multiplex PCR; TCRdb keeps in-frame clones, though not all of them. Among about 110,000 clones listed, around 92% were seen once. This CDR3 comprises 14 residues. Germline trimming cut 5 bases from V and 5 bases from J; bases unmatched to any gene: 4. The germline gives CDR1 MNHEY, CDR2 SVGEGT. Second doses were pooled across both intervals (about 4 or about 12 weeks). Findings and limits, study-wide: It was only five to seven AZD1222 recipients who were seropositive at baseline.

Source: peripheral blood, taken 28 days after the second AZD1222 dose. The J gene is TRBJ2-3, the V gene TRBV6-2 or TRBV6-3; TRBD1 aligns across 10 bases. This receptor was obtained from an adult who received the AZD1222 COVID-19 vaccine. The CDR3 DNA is TGTGCCAGCAGTAGACAGGGGGCGCGAGATACGCAGTATTTT. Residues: CASSRQGARDTQYF.